Listed below are T cell receptor beta chains from one sample, sequenced in a study of cytomegalovirus exposure and HLA in healthy donors. Produced via immunoSEQ multiplex PCR; TCRdb's table is partial and in-frame only. In the table there are 95,000 to 100,000 clones, roughly three quarters of which are singletons. The sample comprised PBMCs. The receptors derive from a female donor in good health and CMV-seronegative. The CDR3 runs from the conserved cysteine through the conserved F or W. The D gene is left open where the match is weak. Expanded clones are given a class, and other clones once, few, many or no size at all.

d_call	j_call	cdr3_length	clone_size	v_call	cdr3_aa	cdr3_nt
NA	TRBJ1-1	14	NA	TRBV6-1	CASNIQLGVTEAFF	TGTGCCAGCAATATTCAGTTGGGAGTCACTGAAGCTTTCTTT
NA	TRBJ1-5	17	NA	TRBV28	CASSQVWDTLSNQPQHF	TGTGCCAGCAGTCAGGTTTGGGACACCCTTAGCAATCAGCCCCAGCATTTT
TRBD1	TRBJ1-1	16	NA	TRBV5-1	CASREPLTGASTEAFF	TGCGCCAGCAGAGAACCACTTACAGGGGCCAGCACTGAAGCTTTCTTT
TRBD2	TRBJ2-7	15	NA	TRBV11-2	CASGYRRGGIYEQYF	TGTGCCAGCGGTTACAGACGGGGGGGCATATACGAGCAGTACTTC
TRBD2	TRBJ2-2	19	NA	TRBV5-1	CASSPFAGTSGRNTGELFF	TGCGCCAGCAGCCCATTCGCCGGGACTAGCGGGAGGAACACCGGGGAGCTGTTTTTT
TRBD1	TRBJ2-1	16	once	TRBV4-3	CASSPSIGQGDNEQFF	TGCGCCAGCAGCCCCTCTATAGGACAGGGGGACAATGAGCAGTTCTTC
NA	TRBJ2-1	16	NA	TRBV5-4	CASSRAGGRSYNEQFF	TGTGCCAGCAGCCGCGCCGGGGGACGCTCCTACAATGAGCAGTTCTTC
NA	TRBJ1-4	16	NA	TRBV6-5	CASSWGTGPANEKLFF	TGTGCCAGCAGTTGGGGTACAGGGCCAGCTAATGAAAAACTGTTTTTT
TRBD1	TRBJ1-2	14	NA	TRBV7-8	CASSSPQGVGGYTF	TGTGCCAGCAGCTCCCCCCAGGGGGTAGGAGGCTACACCTTC
NA	TRBJ2-5	17	few	TRBV4-1	CASSQGRDSLLQETQYF	TGCGCCAGCAGCCAGGGGCGTGACAGCCTTCTCCAAGAGACCCAGTACTTC
TRBD2	TRBJ2-1	15	NA	TRBV5-1	CASSSLAGGSNEQFF	TGCGCCAGCAGCTCCCTAGCGGGAGGTAGCAATGAGCAGTTCTTC
TRBD2	TRBJ2-3	17	NA	TRBV5-4	CASSGGLAGPSTDTQYF	TGTGCCAGCAGCGGGGGACTAGCGGGGCCTAGCACAGATACGCAGTATTTT
NA	TRBJ1-4	15	NA	TRBV10-3	CAISESNTGSGELFF	TGTGCCATCAGTGAGTCGAATACAGGGTCGGGTGAACTGTTTTTT
NA	TRBJ1-5	14	NA	TRBV10-2	CASSDSFSNQPQHF	TGCGCCAGCAGTGACAGTTTTAGCAATCAGCCCCAGCATTTT
NA	TRBJ2-1	15	few	TRBV6-6	CASSKTGIKGDEQFF	TGTGCCAGCAGTAAAACCGGGATCAAAGGTGATGAGCAGTTCTTC
NA	TRBJ2-6	19	NA	TRBV9	CASSVGPLLFGSGANVLTF	TGTGCCAGCAGCGTAGGCCCCCTTTTATTCGGCTCTGGGGCCAACGTCCTGACTTTC
TRBD1	TRBJ1-1	14	NA	TRBV28	CASSRGQGATRAFF	TGTGCCAGCAGTAGGGGACAGGGGGCAACTAGAGCTTTCTTT
NA	TRBJ2-2	14	once	TRBV7-3	CSSSLGWGAGELFF	TGTTCCAGCAGCTTAGGTTGGGGGGCCGGGGAGCTGTTTTTT
NA	TRBJ1-2	15	few	TRBV11-2	CASSLAWGGEYGYTF	TGTGCCAGCAGCTTAGCGTGGGGAGGCGAGTATGGCTACACCTTC
NA	TRBJ2-5	12	NA	TRBV11-2	CASSDSAETQYF	TGTGCCAGCAGCGATAGTGCAGAGACCCAGTACTTC
TRBD1	TRBJ1-1	14	NA	TRBV7-3	CVSSPGQLGSEAFF	TGTGTCAGCAGCCCGGGACAGCTCGGCTCTGAAGCTTTCTTT
NA	TRBJ2-5	16	once	TRBV7-6	CASSFWVGGPQETQYF	TGTGCCAGCAGCTTCTGGGTAGGAGGGCCCCAAGAGACCCAGTACTTC
TRBD1	TRBJ1-2	13	NA	TRBV2	CATRQGSIYGYTF	TGTGCCACCAGACAGGGTTCCATCTATGGCTACACCTTC
NA	TRBJ1-1	17	NA	TRBV5-5	CASSLVMTIGVNTEAFF	TGTGCCAGCAGCTTGGTGATGACCATAGGGGTTAACACTGAAGCTTTCTTT
NA	TRBJ2-7	14	NA	TRBV7-2	CASSFSAGTYEQYF	TGTGCCAGCAGCTTCTCGGCGGGGACCTACGAGCAGTACTTC